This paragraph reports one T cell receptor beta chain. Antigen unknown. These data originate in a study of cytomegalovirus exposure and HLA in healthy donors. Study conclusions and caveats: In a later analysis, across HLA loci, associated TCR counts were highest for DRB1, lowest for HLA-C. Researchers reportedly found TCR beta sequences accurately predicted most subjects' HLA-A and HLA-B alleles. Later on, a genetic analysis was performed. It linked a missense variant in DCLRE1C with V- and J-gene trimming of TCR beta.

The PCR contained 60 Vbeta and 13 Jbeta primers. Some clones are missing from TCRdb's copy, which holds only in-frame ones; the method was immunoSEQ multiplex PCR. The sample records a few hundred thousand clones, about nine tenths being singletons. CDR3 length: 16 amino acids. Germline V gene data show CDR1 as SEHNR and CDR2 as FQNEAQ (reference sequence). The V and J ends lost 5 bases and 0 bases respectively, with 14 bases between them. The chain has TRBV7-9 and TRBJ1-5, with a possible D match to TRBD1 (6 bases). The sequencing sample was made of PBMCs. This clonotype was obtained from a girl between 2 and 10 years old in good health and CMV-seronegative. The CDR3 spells CASSIFQGNSNQPQHF. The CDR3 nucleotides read TGTGCCAGCAGCATCTTTCAGGGGAATAGCAATCAGCCCCAGCATTTT.